The 31 T cell receptor beta chains given below trace back to one sample, sequenced in a study of blood T cell repertoires in COVID-19. Profiling relied on immunoSEQ multiplex PCR, and the TCRdb table lists in-frame clones only, not all of them. This table has roughly 40,000 clones, 86% appearing once. The sequenced sample consisted of peripheral blood. These receptors came from a man in his sixties or seventies with acute or convalescent COVID-19.

The chain is built from TRBV5-1 and TRBJ2-6; D unclear. Trimming took off 1 base at V and 0 bases at J, with 2 bases between the two ends. Germline CDR1 reads SGHRS; CDR2 reads YFSETQ. The CDR3 is 14 amino acids. CDR3 in amino acids: CASSLYSGANVLTF. CDR3 nucleotides: TGCGCCAGCAGCTTGTACTCTGGGGCCAACGTCCTGACTTTC. The entire variable domain, with the rest obtained from reference TRBV5-1 and TRBJ2-6, is as follows: KAGVTQTPRYLIKTRGQQVTLSCSPISGHRSVSWYQQTPGQGLQFLFEYFSETQRNKGNFPGRFSGRQFSNSRSEMNVSTLELGDSALYLCASSLYSGANVLTFGAGSRLTVL.

In its sample, this clone was seen once. The genes are TRBV20-1 and TRBJ1-1; D gene unclear. V was cut by 3 bases and J by 5 bases, with 13 bases left in between. CDR3 length: 13 residues. Germline V CDR1 and CDR2: DFQATT, SNEGSKA (reference sequence). Written as DNA, the CDR3 is TGCAGTGCTAGTGGTAGTGTCTCGACTGAAGCTTTCTTT. Amino acid sequence: CSASGSVSTEAFF.

This rearrangement joins TRBV5-1 to TRBJ1-6; 7 bases line up with TRBD1. Per germline, CDR1 SGHRS and CDR2 YFSETQ. J gave up 7 bases and V 2 bases, and 3 bases lay outside the gene matches. CDR3 length: 14 residues. CDR3 coding DNA: TGCGCCAGCAGCTTAGGGACAGAAAATTCACCCCTCCACTTT. It translates to CASSLGTENSPLHF.

The chain links TRBV29-1 to TRBJ2-1; unclear D gene. The germline gives CDR1 SQVTM, CDR2 ANQGSEA. Trimming stripped 5 bases from V and 7 bases from J, with 6 bases between. CDR3 size: 10 residues. The CDR3 loop reads CSVYKNEQFF. CDR3 DNA sequence: TGCAGCGTTTACAAGAATGAGCAGTTCTTC.

As concerns this clone: A junction end diverges from the germline sequence, so it may reflect a read error. The rearrangement uses TRBV28 and TRBJ1-2, with 8 bases matching TRBD1. Germline CDR1 reads MDHEN; CDR2 reads SYDVKM. This CDR3 contains 14 residues. CDR3 DNA sequence: TGTGCCAGCCGTTTGGCGGGACAGGCGTATGGCTACACCTTC. Residues: CASRLAGQAYGYTF.

The chain is built from TRBV5-4 and TRBJ1-2; TRBD1 might be the D (6 bases). V lost 4 bases, J lost 5 bases, and 15 bases lay in between. The germline CDR1 and CDR2 sequences are SGHNT and YYREEE (reference sequence). CDR3 size: 14 residues. In DNA form, the CDR3 reads TGTGCCAGCAGCGCCGCCAGGGGAGGGTATGGCTACACCTTC. It translates to CASSAARGGYGYTF. Based on the CDR3 plus reference TRBV5-4 and TRBJ1-2, the full variable domain is ETGVTQSPTHLIKTRGQQVTLRCSSQSGHNTVSWYQQALGQGPQFIFQYYREEENGRGNFPPRFSGLQFPNYSSELNVNALELDDSALYLCASSAARGGYGYTFGSGTRLTVV.

This chain connects TRBV3-1 (or the pseudogene TRBV3-2) to TRBJ1-5; D remains unclear. Deletions cut 3 bases from V and 4 bases from J, with 10 bases between. Germline V gene lookup returns CDR1 LGHDT and CDR2 YNNKEL (reference sequence). The CDR3 has 14 residues. As DNA, the CDR3 is TGTGCCAGCAGCCAGCGGCCGGGGAATCAGCCCCAGCATTTT. It is translated as CASSQRPGNQPQHF.

The chain couples TRBV7-8 to TRBJ1-1, with D perhaps TRBD1 (6 bases). The CDR3 runs 14 residues. Germline CDR1 and CDR2: SGHVS and FQNEAQ. The V end was cut by 4 bases, the J end by 5 bases, with 14 bases between. The CDR3 here is CASSSQGWGTEAFF. CDR3 in DNA: TGTGCCAGCAGCTCACAGGGTTGGGGTACTGAAGCTTTCTTT. The full variable domain, rest sourced from reference TRBV7-8 and TRBJ1-1, is GAGVSQSPRYKVAKRGQDVALRCDPISGHVSLFWYQQALGQGPEFLTYFQNEAQLDKSGLPSDRFFAERPEGSVSTLKIQRTQQEDSAVYLCASSSQGWGTEAFFGQGTRLTVV.

The V and J genes are TRBV11-1 and TRBJ2-5; D is possibly TRBD2 (5 bases). This CDR3 contains 13 residues. V was shortened by 5 bases and J by 7 bases, with 14 bases between the two germline ends. The germline gives CDR1 SGHAT, CDR2 FQDESV (reference sequence). The CDR3 reads CASSPLRVGTQYF. CDR3 DNA: TGTGCCAGCAGCCCCCTGAGGGTTGGGACCCAGTACTTC.

The chain couples TRBV5-6 to TRBJ2-1, with 11 bases fitting TRBD2. The CDR3 covers 14 residues. The V gene end was trimmed by 2 bases and the J gene end by 7 bases; junction bases not matched to a gene: 2. Germline V gene sequence: CDR1 SGHDT, CDR2 YYEEEE. Here the CDR3 reads CASSFTSGGNEQFF. In DNA, the CDR3 is TGTGCCAGCAGCTTTACTAGCGGGGGAAATGAGCAGTTCTTC. Combining the CDR3 with reference TRBV5-6 and TRBJ2-1 gives the whole variable domain DAGVTQSPTHLIKTRGQQVTLRCSPKSGHDTVSWYQQALGQGPQFIFQYYEEEERQRGNFPDRFSGHQFPNYSSELNVNALLLGDSALYLCASSFTSGGNEQFFGPGTRLTVL.

The rearrangement uses TRBV18 and TRBJ2-4, with 13 bases aligning to TRBD2. The germline CDR1 and CDR2 sequences are KGHSH and LQKENI. Trimming cost V 3 bases and J 10 bases; bases outside gene matches: 12. CDR3 length equals 17 residues. The CDR3 sequence is CASSPALTSGRDGIQYF. Here the CDR3 DNA reads TGTGCCAGCTCACCGGCGCTTACTAGCGGGAGGGATGGAATTCAGTACTTC.

The sample holds one count of this clone. V gene TRBV3-1 (or the pseudogene TRBV3-2) combines with J gene TRBJ2-3; D might be TRBD1 (6 bases). This CDR3 region has 16 residues. The germline gives CDR1 LGHDT, CDR2 YNNKEL (reference sequence). V shed 0 bases and J shed 2 bases, with 12 bases lying between them. DNA for the CDR3: TGTGCCAGCAGCCAAGACTCAGGGGACCACACAGATACGCAGTATTTT. Protein product: CASSQDSGDHTDTQYF.

The chain links TRBV3-1 (or the pseudogene TRBV3-2) to TRBJ1-5; D perhaps matches TRBD1 (6 bases). With 3 bases removed from V and 0 bases from J, the gap between germline ends came to 9 bases. The CDR3 is 15 residues long. CDR1 is LGHDT, CDR2 YNNKEL, per germline (reference sequence). CDR3 in DNA: TGTGCCAGCAGCCAGGACAGATATAGCAATCAGCCCCAGCATTTT. The encoded protein is CASSQDRYSNQPQHF.

The J gene is TRBJ2-3, the V gene TRBV3-1 (or the pseudogene TRBV3-2), with 12 bases lining up with TRBD2. With 3 bases clipped from V and 1 base from J, the junction kept 23 bases outside the gene matches. The CDR3 has 23 amino acids. The germline V gene encodes CDR1 LGHDT and CDR2 YNNKEL (reference sequence). The CDR3 DNA reads TGTGCCAGCAGCCAGTCCCGGGACCGCAGCCTCCTAGCGGGAGGGCCGGGCACAGATACGCAGTATTTT. Its protein is CASSQSRDRSLLAGGPGTDTQYF.

V gene TRBV6-2 or TRBV6-3 combines with J gene TRBJ1-4; a weak D match, TRBD1 (6 bases). Looked up from germline, CDR1 is MNHEY and CDR2 is SVGEGT. V lost 5 bases to trimming and J lost 8 bases, with 12 bases between them. The CDR3 runs to 13 residues. The CDR3 is CASSGQPGEKLFF. CDR3 coding DNA: TGTGCCAGCAGTGGACAGCCTGGCGAAAAACTGTTTTTT.

The gene calls are TRBV27 and TRBJ1-5; TRBD1 matches at 7 bases. The CDR3 length is 17 residues. Per the germline V gene, CDR1 is MNHEY and CDR2 is SMNVEV (reference sequence). The V segment lost 1 base and the J segment 4 bases; nucleotides outside the gene matches: 10. CDR3 residues: CASSLFGVGQFNQPQHF. The CDR3 coding sequence is TGTGCCAGCAGTTTATTTGGCGTGGGACAGTTTAATCAGCCCCAGCATTTT.

This clone is medium-sized (0.01 to 0.1%) in the sample. As DNA, the CDR3 is TGTGCCAGCAGCCGTACAGGGGGCGCCGCTAATGAAAAACTGTTTTTT. Protein product: CASSRTGGAANEKLFF. The chain uses TRBV5-4 and TRBJ1-4; TRBD1 matches 9 bases. With 4 bases clipped from V and 3 bases from J, the junction kept 7 bases outside the gene matches. CDR1 is SGHNT, CDR2 YYREEE, per germline (reference sequence). The CDR3 totals 16 residues.

V is TRBV5-6 and J is TRBJ1-1; D perhaps matches TRBD1 (5 bases). The CDR3 length is 14 residues. Germline assignment: CDR1 SGHDT and CDR2 YYEEEE. V lost 4 bases to trimming and J lost 4 bases, with 14 bases between them. The CDR3: CASSLGWGGTEAFF. CDR3 nucleotide sequence: TGTGCCAGCAGCCTGGGATGGGGGGGCACTGAAGCTTTCTTT.

The rearrangement uses TRBV11-2 and TRBJ2-6, with D tentatively TRBD2 (6 bases). The CDR3 totals 13 residues. Germline CDR1 SGHAT, CDR2 FQNNGV. Trimming removed 11 bases from V and 0 bases from J, with 8 bases in between. CDR3 loop: CAGGFSGANVLTF. The DNA of the CDR3 is TGTGCCGGGGGGTTCTCTGGGGCCAACGTCCTGACTTTC.

The chain links TRBV3-1 (or the pseudogene TRBV3-2) to TRBJ2-7; TRBD2 aligns across 8 bases. In germline, CDR1 is LGHDT, CDR2 YNNKEL (reference sequence). V lost 8 bases to trimming and J lost 5 bases; unmatched junction nucleotides: 14. The CDR3 totals 15 residues. CDR3 DNA sequence: TGTGCCAGCGTATTGGCGGGAGGAAGTGCCCACGAGCAGTACTTC. Translating gives CASVLAGGSAHEQYF.

The chain recombines TRBV7-9 with TRBJ1-6; 8 bases line up with TRBD1. The germline V gene encodes CDR1 SEHNR and CDR2 FQNEAQ (reference sequence). Trimming at V came to 5 bases and at J to 5 bases, leaving 5 bases not matched to a gene. The CDR3 extends over 15 amino acids. This CDR3 reads CASSPGTGDNSPLHF. In DNA form, the CDR3 reads TGTGCCAGCAGCCCTGGGACAGGAGATAATTCACCCCTCCACTTT.

The chain carries TRBV6-5 and TRBJ1-1; D is unresolved. Trimming took 0 bases from V and 6 from J, leaving 17 bases between them. This CDR3 spans 16 amino acids. Germline V gene sequence: CDR1 MNHEY, CDR2 SVGAGI. Here the CDR3 reads CASSYSSGRGLPEAFF. CDR3 bases: TGTGCCAGCAGTTACTCATCCGGGCGCGGGTTGCCTGAAGCTTTCTTT.

V usage is TRBV29-1 and J usage is TRBJ2-6; D gene unclear. The germline V gene has CDR1 SQVTM and CDR2 ANQGSEA. Deletions cut 7 bases from V and 0 bases from J, with 10 bases between. The CDR3 spans 14 residues. CDR3 sequence: CSAPSVSGANVLTF. The CDR3 nucleotides read TGCAGCGCTCCTTCGGTCTCTGGGGCCAACGTCCTGACTTTC.

This clone was counted a few times. The rearrangement joins TRBV6-1 to TRBJ2-2; 8 bases align to TRBD2. This CDR3 comprises 18 residues. Trimming cost V 2 bases and J 0 bases; bases outside gene matches: 8. Looked up from germline, CDR1 is MNHNS and CDR2 is SASEGT. Here the CDR3 reads CASSEYPPSGPNTGELFF. In nucleotides, the CDR3 is TGTGCCAGCAGTGAATACCCCCCTAGCGGGCCGAACACCGGGGAGCTGTTTTTT.

This chain connects TRBV7-2 to TRBJ1-5; no firm D call. Germline V gives CDR1 SGHTA, CDR2 FQGNSA. This CDR3 spans 12 amino acids. Trimming pared 5 bases from V and 9 bases from J, leaving 11 bases between. The CDR3 region has the DNA TGTGCCAGCAGCGGAGACTCGGGGCCCCAGCATTTT. Amino acid sequence: CASSGDSGPQHF.

This chain uses TRBV6-6 with TRBJ1-2; unclear D gene. The CDR3 contains 14 residues. Germline V CDR1 and CDR2: MNHNY, SVGAGI (reference sequence). Trimming pared 6 bases from V and 7 bases from J, leaving 18 bases between. This CDR3 is CASRAHDGVSGYTF. The CDR3 nucleotides are TGTGCCAGCAGAGCTCATGACGGGGTCAGTGGCTACACCTTC.

This chain uses TRBV19 with TRBJ2-2; 9 bases align to TRBD2. The CDR3 runs to 15 residues. V was pared by 8 bases and J by 4 bases, with 8 bases of the junction left unmatched. Germline lookup yields CDR1 LNHDA and CDR2 SQIVND (reference sequence). The CDR3 nucleotides are TGTGCCAGTGATGATAGCGGGGGTGCCACCGGGGAGCTGTTTTTT. The encoded protein is CASDDSGGATGELFF.

This clone was detected once. This sequence joins TRBV27 and TRBJ2-1; 10 positions match TRBD2. V shed 5 bases, J shed 4 bases, and the junction held 5 bases outside the gene matches. The V gene's germline CDR1 is MNHEY and CDR2 SMNVEV (reference sequence). The CDR3 has 15 residues. The CDR3 DNA is TGTGCCAGCAGTCCCACACTAGCGGGGTACAATGAGCAGTTCTTC. It codes for CASSPTLAGYNEQFF.

This clone was detected only once. The chain combines TRBV6-2 or TRBV6-3 with TRBJ2-3; 8 positions agree with TRBD2. Germline values: CDR1 MNHEY, CDR2 SVGEGT. The CDR3 sequence is 16 residues long. The J segment lost 1 base and the V segment lost 4 bases, leaving 7 bases of the junction unmatched. The DNA of the CDR3 is TGTGCCAGCAGTTTTCCAGCGGGGGACCGCACAGATACGCAGTATTTT. This translates into CASSFPAGDRTDTQYF.

The chain joins TRBV5-1 to TRBJ2-3; 10 nucleotides agree with TRBD2. V gave up 0 bases and J gave up 1 base; unmatched junction bases: 2. The CDR3 is 16 amino acids. Germline V gene data show CDR1 as SGHRS and CDR2 as YFSETQ. DNA for the CDR3: TGCGCCAGCAGCTTGGGAGGGACTAGCGGCACAGATACGCAGTATTTT. It translates to CASSLGGTSGTDTQYF.

J is TRBJ2-6 and V is TRBV15; D uncertain. Germline V gene lookup returns CDR1 LNHNV and CDR2 YYDKDF (reference sequence). Trimming pared 5 bases from V and 0 bases from J, leaving 14 bases between. The CDR3 loop spans 17 amino acids. The CDR3 protein is CATSLSWLDSGANVLTF. DNA for the CDR3: TGTGCCACCAGCCTTTCGTGGTTAGACTCTGGGGCCAACGTCCTGACTTTC.